This is a list of T cell receptor beta chains from one sample in a study of control samples from healthy donors and cancer patients. Produced via immunoSEQ multiplex PCR; TCRdb's table is partial and in-frame only. The data show 390,000 or so clones, about nine tenths seen once. The sequenced material came from PBMCs. Source of these receptors: a man aged 40-49 years with head and neck cancer. The CDR3 runs from the conserved cysteine through the conserved F or W. D genes are given only for firm matches. Clone size, where shown, is once, few, many, or a class for clones that have expanded.

d_gene,abundance,v_gene,j_gene,CDR3nt,CDR3aa
NA,NA,TRBV11-2,TRBJ1-1,TGTGCCAGCAGCTACGGGAGGTTGAGCACTGAAGCTTTCTTT,CASSYGRLSTEAFF
NA,NA,TRBV5-8,TRBJ1-6,TGTGCCAGCAGATTAGTAGTTGGGACGGTGGCCCTCCACTTT,CASRLVVGTVALHF
TRBD1,once,TRBV6-6,TRBJ2-7,TGTGCCAGCAGTGCTACCGGGACAGACGTGAACGAGCAGTACTTC,CASSATGTDVNEQYF
NA,once,TRBV28,TRBJ1-4,TGTGCCAGCAGTTTAATCACGGGGCAGTCTAATGAAAAACTGTTTTTT,CASSLITGQSNEKLFF
NA,NA,TRBV4-3,TRBJ1-1,TGCGCCAGCAGCCAAGATAACCTTTCCAGACGAGCTTTCTTT,CASSQDNLSRRAFF
NA,few,TRBV30,TRBJ1-5,TGTGCCTGGAGCTCTGACAGGTCTAGTGGAGGCAATCAGCCCCAGCATTTT,CAWSSDRSSGGNQPQHF
NA,NA,TRBV12-3/TRBV12-4,TRBJ2-7,TGTGCCAGCAGCCCGACCTACTACGAGCAGTACTTC,CASSPTYYEQYF
NA,NA,TRBV14,TRBJ2-7,TGTGCCAGCAGCCAAGTGATGGCGGCGAAGCAGTACTTC,CASSQVMAAKQYF
NA,NA,TRBV3-1/TRBV3-2,TRBJ2-1,TGTGCCAGCAGCCAAGTTGCCGGATGGGATGAGCAGTTCTTC,CASSQVAGWDEQFF
NA,NA,TRBV12-3/TRBV12-4,TRBJ2-7,TGTGCCAGCAGTGGACAGTTCAACGAGCAGTACTTC,CASSGQFNEQYF
NA,NA,TRBV7-3,TRBJ1-3,TGTGCCAGCAGCTTTGGGCGGGGCTCTGGAAACACCATATATTTT,CASSFGRGSGNTIYF
NA,NA,TRBV27,TRBJ1-5,TGTGCCAGCAGCCCCGTGTATGGATCCAATCAGCCCCAGCATTTT,CASSPVYGSNQPQHF
NA,NA,TRBV6-2/TRBV6-3,TRBJ2-5,TGTGCCAGCAGCTCCCAGACCGAGACCCAGTACTTC,CASSSQTETQYF
NA,once,TRBV2,TRBJ2-1,TGTGCCAGCACTCAAGGGGGGGCAGACAATGAGCAGTTCTTC,CASTQGGADNEQFF
TRBD1,NA,TRBV7-7,TRBJ2-5,TGTGCTAGCAGCTCGACAGGGGGCGCGGGAGAGACCCAGTACTTC,CASSSTGGAGETQYF
TRBD2,once,TRBV24-1,TRBJ2-7,TGTGCCACCAGTGATCCTACTAGCGAGACCCACGAGCAGTACTTC,CATSDPTSETHEQYF